What follows are 18 T cell receptor beta chains derived from one specimen sequenced in a study of shared T cell receptors in the human thymus. The repertoire was sequenced with immunoSEQ multiplex PCR; TCRdb's copy has only in-frame clones and lacks some. Here the sample spans roughly 710,000 clones, roughly 85% being singletons. This sample also appeared in a second study, on human thymus T cells.

The sequenced material came from thymocytes. The receptor source for this set is a girl in the first two years of life with a congenital heart defect.

This clone has more than one count but fewer than ten. The genes are TRBV5-6 and TRBJ2-5, with 9 bases matching TRBD2. CDR3 length equals 17 residues. The ends lost 4 bases at V and 5 bases at J; junction bases unmatched: 15. Per the germline V gene, CDR1 is SGHDT and CDR2 is YYEEEE. DNA for the CDR3: TGTGCCAGCAGCCCAAGGCGGGGGGGGCCCCAAGCGGAGACCCAGTACTTC. Translated, it gives CASSPRRGGPQAETQYF.

The rearrangement joins TRBV29-1 to TRBJ1-2; TRBD1 matches 10 bases. The CDR3 runs 15 residues. Per germline, CDR1 SQVTM and CDR2 ANQGSEA. V trimming: 8 bases; J trimming: 5 bases; junction bases outside the gene matches: 14. CDR3 amino acids: CSSSASGQGEYGYTF. The CDR3 DNA follows: TGCAGCTCCTCCGCCTCAGGACAGGGGGAGTATGGCTACACCTTC.

V is TRBV19 and J is TRBJ2-5; D gene unclear. Germline V lookup: CDR1 LNHDA, CDR2 SQIVND (reference sequence). V lost 4 bases and J lost 1, with 7 bases in between. The CDR3 covers 13 residues. Here the CDR3 reads CASSSGSQETQYF. The CDR3 coding sequence is TGTGCCAGTAGTAGCGGATCCCAAGAGACCCAGTACTTC.

V gene TRBV27 combines with J gene TRBJ2-6, with D perhaps matching TRBD1 (6 bases). Germline V gene data show CDR1 as MNHEY and CDR2 as SMNVEV (reference sequence). CDR3 length: 19 residues. V lost 5 bases and J lost 0, with 20 bases in between. The CDR3 region is CASSPTSTGLSSGANVLTF. The CDR3 nucleotides are TGTGCCAGCAGTCCGACCTCGACAGGCTTAAGCTCTGGGGCCAACGTCCTGACTTTC. Drawing the rest from reference TRBV27 and TRBJ2-6, the complete variable domain is EAQVTQNPRYLITVTGKKLTVTCSQNMNHEYMSWYRQDPGLGLRQIYYSMNVEVTDKGDVPEGYKVSRKEKRNFPLILESPSPNQTSLYFCASSPTSTGLSSGANVLTFGAGSRLTVL.

This rearrangement joins TRBV27 to TRBJ1-2, with 7 nucleotides matching TRBD1. Trimming removed 7 bases from V and 2 bases from J; junction bases left unmatched: 25. The germline V gene encodes CDR1 MNHEY and CDR2 SMNVEV (reference sequence). The CDR3 runs 20 residues. The CDR3 here is CASKPTSSSGGTGANYGYTF. CDR3 nucleotides: TGTGCCAGCAAGCCGACATCTTCGTCAGGCGGCACAGGGGCAAACTATGGCTACACCTTC.

V usage is TRBV28 and J usage is TRBJ1-5; D call uncertain. Germline V gene sequence: CDR1 MDHEN, CDR2 SYDVKM. The CDR3 sequence is 15 residues long. V was cut by 1 base and J by 3 bases, with 10 bases left in between. DNA for the CDR3: TGTGCCAGCAGTTTATTCAGGCCGGTCAATCAGCCCCAGCATTTT. It encodes CASSLFRPVNQPQHF.

Here the CDR3 reads CASSLHAGSVYGYTF. CDR3 sequence (DNA): TGTGCCAGCAGTTTACATGCAGGCTCAGTCTATGGCTACACCTTC. The chain carries TRBV27 and TRBJ1-2; D call uncertain. The CDR3 contains 15 residues. CDR1 is MNHEY, CDR2 SMNVEV, per germline (reference sequence). The V gene lost 2 bases and the J gene lost 4 bases, with 14 bases spanning the gap.

This chain uses TRBV7-6 with TRBJ2-5, with D hard to call. The CDR3 consists of 15 residues. The V end lost 1 base, the J end lost 3 bases, and 12 bases lay between the germline ends. CDR1 SGHVS and CDR2 FNYEAQ come from the germline V gene. CDR3 nucleotide sequence: TGTGCCAGCAGCTTAGACAGCTGGCCAAAAGAGACCCAGTACTTC. This codes for CASSLDSWPKETQYF.

The chain employs TRBV21-1 and TRBJ2-7; TRBD1 is taken as the D call from the table, unchecked against the DNA. TRBV21-1 is termed a pseudogene. This CDR3 is built from 12 residues. The CDR3: CASSPQGGEQYF. The CDR3 bases are TGTGCCAGCAGCCCCCAGGGGGGCGAGCAGTACTTC.

The V call is TRBV5-5, the J call TRBJ2-7, with D tentatively TRBD2 (5 bases). This CDR3 is built from 14 residues. Germline V gene sequence: CDR1 SGHKS, CDR2 YYEKEE (reference sequence). V was cut by 0 bases and J by 1 base, with 8 bases left in between. The CDR3: CASSLVLASYEQYF. DNA of the CDR3: TGTGCCAGCAGCTTGGTCCTAGCTTCCTACGAGCAGTACTTC.

Only one count was recorded for this clone. The rearrangement uses TRBV4-3 and TRBJ1-6, with a possible D match to TRBD1 (6 bases). Trimming left V 2 bases short and J 6 bases short, with 14 bases between. Germline CDR1 reads LGHNA; CDR2 reads YSLEER. The CDR3 has 16 amino acids. The CDR3 DNA reads TGCGCCAGCAGCCAAAAGGCAGGGGAGGGTAATTCACCCCTCCACTTT. As protein: CASSQKAGEGNSPLHF.

The chain joins TRBV27 to TRBJ2-3; 15 bases map to TRBD2. The CDR3 loop spans 18 amino acids. V was pared by 6 bases and J by 0 bases, with 7 bases of the junction left unmatched. Germline CDR1 MNHEY, CDR2 SMNVEV (reference sequence). The CDR3, as DNA: TGTGCCAGCAGGGGACTAGCGGGGGGTCTGTCCAGCACAGATACGCAGTATTTT. Encoded protein: CASRGLAGGLSSTDTQYF.

J is TRBJ1-2 and V is TRBV19; D is ambiguous. Deletions cut 5 bases from V and 0 bases from J, with 10 bases between. CDR3 length: 14 residues. Germline loops: CDR1 LNHDA, CDR2 SQIVND (reference sequence). For the CDR3, the DNA is TGTGCCAGTAGTTCCTTCCTCTCTAACTATGGCTACACCTTC. It specifies CASSSFLSNYGYTF.

The gene calls are TRBV18 and TRBJ2-5, with 7 bases lining up with TRBD1. The CDR3 length is 13 residues. CDR1 is KGHSH, CDR2 LQKENI, per germline. J lost 11 bases, V lost 3 bases, and 9 bases had no gene match. The CDR3 spells CASSPGQRLEQYF. CDR3 DNA: TGTGCCAGCTCACCGGGACAGCGACTGGAGCAGTACTTC.

V is TRBV2 and J is TRBJ1-2; the D is unclear. The ends were cut back, 8 bases at V and 7 bases at J, with 20 bases in the middle. CDR3 length: 14 residues. Germline V gene lookup returns CDR1 SNHLY and CDR2 FYNNEI. CDR3 nucleotides: TGTGCCAGCCGCACTCGAGGGTGGCCGAGTGGCTACACCTTC. Its protein product is CASRTRGWPSGYTF.

This clone has more than one count but fewer than ten. V is TRBV5-6 and J is TRBJ2-2; tentatively, D is TRBD2 (5 bases). V lost 0 bases and J 4 bases, leaving 19 bases between the germline ends. The CDR3 has 18 amino acids. The germline CDR1 and CDR2 sequences are SGHDT and YYEEEE. The CDR3, as DNA: TGTGCCAGCAGCTTGGCCGACGTCGGGGATTGGGGCACCGGGGAGCTGTTTTTT. It codes for CASSLADVGDWGTGELFF.

This chain uses TRBV9 with TRBJ2-1; 10 positions agree with TRBD1. This CDR3 is 16 amino acids long. Germline values: CDR1 SGDLS, CDR2 YYNGEE. After removal of 4 bases from V and 4 bases from J, the junction contained 8 bases not matched to a gene. CDR3 coding DNA: TGTGCCAGCAGCACCCGGACAGGGGGGTTATACAATGAGCAGTTCTTC. It codes for CASSTRTGGLYNEQFF.

This rearrangement joins TRBV10-1 to TRBJ2-3; no clear D gene. Germline CDR1 is WNHNN and CDR2 is SYGVQD (reference sequence). The V and J ends lost 0 bases and 4 bases respectively, with 5 bases between them. The CDR3 consists of 13 residues. This CDR3 is CASSESPADTQYF. In DNA form, the CDR3 reads TGCGCCAGCAGTGAGTCCCCTGCAGATACGCAGTATTTT.